Here is one T cell receptor beta chain with its context. During its preparation, the TCRbeta library received unique molecular identifiers. TCRdb ran MiXCR on the PCR reads and lists one entry per CDR3 protein. The table has some 500,000 distinct CDR3 sequences, around 17% seen once. The sample belongs to a study of T-cell reconstitution after alpha-beta-depleted transplantation in children. V was cut by 2 bases and J by 2 bases, with 5 bases left in between. CDR3 length: 13 amino acids. The germline V gene encodes CDR1 SEHNR and CDR2 FQNEAQ (reference sequence). The chain combines TRBV7-9 with TRBJ2-3; unclear D gene. The receptor's source is a human donor who donated a stem cell graft to a child with acute lymphoblastic leukemia. Sample: PBMCs from the stem cell graft donor, taken from the stem cell graft. Here the CDR3 DNA reads TGTGCCAGCAGCTTAATGACCACAGATACGCAGTATTTT. It codes for CASSLMTTDTQYF.